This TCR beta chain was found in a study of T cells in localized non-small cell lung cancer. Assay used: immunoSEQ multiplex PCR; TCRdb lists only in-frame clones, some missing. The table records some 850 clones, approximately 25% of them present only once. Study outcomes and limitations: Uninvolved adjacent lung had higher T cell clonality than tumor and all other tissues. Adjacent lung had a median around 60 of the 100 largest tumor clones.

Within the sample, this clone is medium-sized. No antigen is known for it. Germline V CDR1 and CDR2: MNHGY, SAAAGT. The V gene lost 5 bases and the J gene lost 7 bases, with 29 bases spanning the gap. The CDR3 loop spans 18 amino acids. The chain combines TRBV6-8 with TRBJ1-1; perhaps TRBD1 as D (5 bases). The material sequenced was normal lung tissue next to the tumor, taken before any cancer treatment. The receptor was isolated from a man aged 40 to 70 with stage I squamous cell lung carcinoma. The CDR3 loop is CASSPRRRRDRTQYEAFF. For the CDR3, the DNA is TGTGCCAGCAGTCCCAGGCGACGCCGGGACCGAACCCAATATGAAGCTTTCTTT.